This TCR beta chain was sequenced for a study of response to subunit inactivated influenza vaccine. TCRdb reanalysed the RT-PCR reads using MiXCR and keeps one entry per CDR3 protein. The repertoire holds approximately 530,000 distinct CDR3 sequences, with 10% to 15% as singletons. The CDR3 contains 15 residues. From germline, CDR1 is MDHEN and CDR2 SYDVKM. V dropped 3 bases and J dropped 7; count of bases not matched to a gene: 9. This clonotype was sampled from a man aged 50 to 59 who received an inactivated influenza vaccine. The sequencing here drew on PBMCs from blood, taken 45 days after vaccination. This chain uses TRBV28 with TRBJ2-7; the match to TRBD2 covers 10 bases. The CDR3 loop is CASSFLLAGQEEQYF. CDR3 bases: TGTGCCAGCAGTTTCTTACTAGCGGGACAGGAAGAGCAGTACTTC.